This T cell receptor beta chain was recorded in a study of CD8 T cells in ankylosing spondylitis. The CDR3 has 12 amino acids. With V trimmed by 5 bases and J by 6 bases, 6 bases remained unmatched. Germline CDR1 DFQATT, CDR2 SNEGSKA (reference sequence). TCRdb re-analysed the 5' RACE reads in MiXCR, keeping a single row per CDR3 protein. The sample records 200,000 to 300,000 distinct CDR3 sequences, more than 9% being singletons. This clonotype was counted at least ten times. This chain joins TRBV20-1 and TRBJ1-2; 7 bases fit TRBD1. The specimen was blood, either unsorted or a sorted T cell fraction (not recorded which). The receptor's source is a male donor with ankylosing spondylitis or in good health (not recorded which). CDR3 DNA sequence: TGCAGTGCTCCGTTGAGGGGGCATGGCTACACCTTC. Residues: CSAPLRGHGYTF.